This T cell receptor (beta chain) was identified during a study of cytomegalovirus exposure and HLA in healthy donors (dated by TCRdb to 2016 to 2017). About the study as a whole: An earlier analysis of 550 to 700 of the donors reported about 250 Gb of sequence data and 117 million unique TCR beta sequences from 150 million to 200 million T cells. Rather than drawing on any new phenotypic data, the later analysis identified candidate immune exposures from TCR beta sequences and the way those sequences occurred across donors. The study aimed to test whether cataloging public T cell receptors could reveal signatures of past pathogen exposure. Because of strong linkage in the cohort, roughly five DR-DQ haplotypes were treated as single units for association and clustering. Typing coverage differed by locus: A, B, C, DRB1 and DQB1 were typed in roughly 629-630 donors, DQA1 in 500 to 550, DPA1 in 606, and DPB1 in 472. Using immunosequencing, the study profiled T cell repertoires from around 670 subjects and related those repertoires to cytomegalovirus serostatus. Across 300 to 500 genotyped donors of the cohort, an average of roughly 200,000 unique TCR beta nucleotide sequences per donor were sequenced, and roughly a sixth of those sequences were non-productive. A later genetic analysis took genome-wide SNP genotypes for about three fifths of the roughly 670 donors and used that subset as a discovery cohort. Of the roughly 410 genotyped donors, less than 90% were placed in the genetic ancestry cluster associated with self-reported Caucasian donors. A later analysis re-examined previously published TCR beta repertoires from just over 650 donors and added high-resolution HLA genotyping to investigate patterns of TCR occurrence. HLA typing covered class I and class II loci at four-digit resolution. Approximately 310 gigabases of sequencing data and tens of millions of unique TCR sequences were included in an early release covering 550 to 800 HLA-typed donors. To decide whether each TCR beta V gene segment behaved as functional or pseudogenic, an earlier analysis of approximately 590 of the donors relied on high-throughput TCR beta sequencing. All discovery cohort repertoires had been generated on a single sequencing platform. Along with the roughly 700-subject first cohort, a separate validation cohort of around 110 different subjects was used. The study combined high-throughput TCR immunosequencing, statistical association of individual TCRs with disease status, and machine learning to predict cytomegalovirus infection status. Donor age, sex, ethnicity and CMV serostatus were compiled alongside the repertoire data. Study-level results and caveats: In this cohort, only TCR beta chains were sequenced, and detectable features were limited by the absence of alpha or paired-chain data. The authors suggested that the approach could potentially be generalized to other disease states and immunological phenotypes. In a later analysis, TCR association rates were found to vary across HLA loci, with the most associated TCRs seen for DRB1 alleles and the fewest for HLA-C alleles. Immune exposure information for the cohort was limited to CMV serostatus. In vitro tests confirmed that three of the cytomegalovirus-associated TCR beta chains recognize cytomegalovirus antigens. The classifier was reported to diagnose cytomegalovirus status with high specificity and sensitivity in both the original cohort and the validation cohort. A further reported finding was that TCR beta sequences accurately predicted the HLA-A and HLA-B alleles for most subjects in the first cohort. Because HLA typing was missing for some donors at each locus, association tests included only the typed subset. Correlated functional status among segregating V segments might be attributable to linkage disequilibrium, but an unknown experimental factor could not be ruled out. At a false discovery rate of 0.05, a later analysis linked 15,000 to 20,000 TCR beta sequences to specific HLA alleles. When HLA alleles, especially DR and DQ, strongly co-occurred, attributing TCR associations to individual alleles was difficult. Broadly in line with IMGT annotations, most TCR beta V segments showed up in productive rearrangements about 90% or about 30% of the time in an earlier analysis of several hundred of the donors. Because counts were too low, approximately 18 rarely observed V segments, including chromosome 9 orphons, were excluded from the earlier analysis of roughly 580 of the donors. An association between a missense DCLRE1C variant and V-gene and J-gene trimming of TCR beta chains was found in a later genetic analysis and replicated in an independent cohort. In a later genetic analysis, fewer N-insertions in productive TCRs were reported among donors in an Asian-associated ancestry cluster than the 666-donor mean. Most TCR sequences were seen in very few donors, while some public TCRs were found in many individuals. The study listed 164 TCR beta chains as associated with cytomegalovirus. In a later analysis, several top co-occurrence clusters were reported to appear linked to parvovirus B19, influenza, CMV and Epstein-Barr virus. In a later analysis, HLA-associated TCR beta chains showed more clonal expansion and lower generation probabilities than non-associated chains that were equally common. Most CMV-associated TCR beta chains appeared to be HLA-restricted in a later analysis, and the HLA associations seemed to be driven largely by CMV exposure. A cluster of highly shared sequence variants was judged likely to represent a technical artifact of the sequencing pipeline. The presence/absence analyses assumed that sequencing depth was roughly uniform across donors, and that assumption may not be true.

Preparation of the library involved the immunoSEQ multiplex PCR assay. For the multiplex PCR, a mixture combining 60 forward primers for TCR Vbeta segments and 13 reverse primers for TCR Jbeta segments was used. The CDR3 region of rearranged TCR beta genes was amplified from genomic DNA by a multiplex PCR assay. The Illumina HiSeq System was used to sequence the amplified TCR beta libraries as 87-base-pair reads. Processing in the source paper ran as follows. A later analysis counted about 82 million unique TCR beta chains across the approximately 700 repertoires, and some 12 million of these chains were shared by at least two donors. To remove PCR and sequencing errors, raw reads were error-corrected and collapsed into unique sequences using a nearest-neighbor algorithm that merged closely related sequences. To assign V, D and J gene segments, CDR3 sequences were aligned to IMGT reference sequences. For a sequence to be retained, at least a six-nucleotide match to both a V gene segment and a J gene segment was required. A rearrangement was called productive if the CDR3 had no stop codons and remained in frame with V and J, and every other rearrangement was called non-productive. CDR3 was defined by IMGT convention, running from the second conserved V-encoded cysteine to the conserved J-encoded phenylalanine. In an earlier analysis of more than 550 of the donors, sequences lacking an unambiguous match to a single V gene segment were excluded. In an earlier analysis of 587 of the donors, a V segment was called functional when productive rearrangements were above 56.7%, and segregating when the standard deviation between donors exceeded 5%. A statistical classification framework was built for diagnosing cytomegalovirus status from the catalog of TCR beta chain sequences. V and J gene assignment, in a later analysis, came from comparing TCR nucleotide sequences with IMGT/GENE-DB human TR gene sequences. Using the TCRdist pipeline, a later analysis assigned CDR3 sequences along with most-parsimonious VDJ recombination scenarios. In a later analysis, every TCR beta chain was defined by the combination of its CDR3 amino acid sequence and its V-gene family, and reads without a unique V-gene family were dropped. A later analysis removed several hundred highly shared, low-generation-probability nucleotide sequences to deal with suspected cross-contamination and a sequencing artifact. For each public chain, a later analysis derived a clonal expansion index from normalized ranks of inferred template counts within each repertoire. A later analysis computed generation probabilities with a VDJ recombination model fitted to out-of-frame rearrangements, and checked the results against IGoR. In a later analysis, hypergeometric tests were used to score TCR-TCR, TCR-HLA and TCR-CMV co-occurrence, with a repertoire-size bias correction applied to TCR pairs. A later analysis estimated false discovery rates by permuting HLA or CMV assignments 20 times. In a later analysis, co-occurring TCRs were grouped with DBSCAN, and TCRdist sequence similarity was added when clustering was performed within HLA-allele-positive subsets. Repertoires with fewer than 30,000 or more than 120,000 public chains, plus five repertoires with anomalous nucleotide sharing, were excluded from co-occurrence clustering. TCRdb provides this immuneACCESS table in a form limited to in-frame rearrangements. Some clones are lacking; in checked studies, under half of them reflect an unresolved V gene, and why the rest are absent is not known. V, J and clone size reflect that table, while D and trimming were determined from the DNA. The sample table gives about 110,000 clones. The ten largest account for around 6.5% of the sample.

Turning to this clone: What this receptor recognizes is not known.

The cohort consisted of 650 to 850 healthy bone marrow donors. At the time of sampling, every cohort member was nominally healthy, though immune exposures that went unrecorded were likely present. The donor tested CMV seropositive, placing the donor among the roughly 300 seropositive members of the cohort. A peripheral blood sample was collected from each donor, and TCR beta sequencing was performed on peripheral blood mononuclear cells. Genomic DNA extraction from the blood cell samples was performed with the Qiagen DNeasy Blood Extraction Kit. What was sequenced was PBMCs. This TCR was sampled from a man aged 40-49 years in good health and CMV-seropositive.

CDR3 reads: CASSLPPQNTEAFF. In nucleotides, the sequence is TGTGCCAGCAGTTTACCCCCCCAGAACACTGAAGCTTTCTTT. The chain uses TRBV28 and TRBJ1-1; the D gene cannot be resolved reliably. V is reduced by 2 bases and J by 1 base, leaving a spacing of 8 bases between them. CDR1 and CDR2 are drawn from the germline V gene: MDHEN, SYDVKM. Its CDR3 holds 14 amino acids, cysteine through phenylalanine. The kept DNA is CDR3 alone, 42 bases in frame from the first base.